The source of this T cell receptor (beta chain) is a study of blood T cell repertoires in COVID-19. Study background: T cells, B-cell-depleted T cells, or PBMCs provided the cDNA or gDNA that served as material.

Original processing methods: Researchers report that nucleated cell counts were estimated from reference gene primer amplification. TCRdb's table, derived via immunoSEQ multiplex PCR, lists solely in-frame clones and lacks some. V and J calls and clone size are given by that table; D and trimming were obtained from the DNA. The table lists 430,000 or so clones, around nine tenths of them singletons. In terms of age and location, participants ranged from roughly 18 to 100 years and lived in under 30 US areas. CDR3 size: 14 residues. J was trimmed by 6 bases and V by 1 base; bases with no gene match: 3. Germline values: CDR1 SGHVS, CDR2 FNYEAQ.

V gene TRBV7-6 combines with J gene TRBJ1-5, with 7 positions matching TRBD1. The sequence came from a woman between 18 and 30 years old who had been exposed to COVID-19. Sequenced sample: PBMCs or T cells enriched from blood (not recorded which). This chain's CDR3 is CASSLGQGIQPQHF. CDR3 nucleotide sequence: TGTGCCAGCAGCTTAGGACAGGGAATTCAGCCCCAGCATTTT.